Sequencing of this TCR beta chain was carried out in a study of control samples from healthy donors and cancer patients. V shed 0 bases, J shed 7 bases, and the junction held 7 bases outside the gene matches. This CDR3 has 15 amino acids. Germline V gene data show CDR1 as SGHNT and CDR2 as YYREEE (reference sequence). Sequencing was performed with immunoSEQ multiplex PCR; in TCRdb, only in-frame clones are kept and a portion is missing. The sample shows fewer than 150,000 clones, roughly 90% of them seen only once. This chain links TRBV5-4 with TRBJ2-1; TRBD1 aligns across 7 bases. This receptor was taken from a man younger than 30 in good health. Material: blood. The CDR3 nucleotides read TGTGCCAGCAGCTTGGAGACAGGGAAGTGGAATGAGCAGTTCTTC. This encodes CASSLETGKWNEQFF.